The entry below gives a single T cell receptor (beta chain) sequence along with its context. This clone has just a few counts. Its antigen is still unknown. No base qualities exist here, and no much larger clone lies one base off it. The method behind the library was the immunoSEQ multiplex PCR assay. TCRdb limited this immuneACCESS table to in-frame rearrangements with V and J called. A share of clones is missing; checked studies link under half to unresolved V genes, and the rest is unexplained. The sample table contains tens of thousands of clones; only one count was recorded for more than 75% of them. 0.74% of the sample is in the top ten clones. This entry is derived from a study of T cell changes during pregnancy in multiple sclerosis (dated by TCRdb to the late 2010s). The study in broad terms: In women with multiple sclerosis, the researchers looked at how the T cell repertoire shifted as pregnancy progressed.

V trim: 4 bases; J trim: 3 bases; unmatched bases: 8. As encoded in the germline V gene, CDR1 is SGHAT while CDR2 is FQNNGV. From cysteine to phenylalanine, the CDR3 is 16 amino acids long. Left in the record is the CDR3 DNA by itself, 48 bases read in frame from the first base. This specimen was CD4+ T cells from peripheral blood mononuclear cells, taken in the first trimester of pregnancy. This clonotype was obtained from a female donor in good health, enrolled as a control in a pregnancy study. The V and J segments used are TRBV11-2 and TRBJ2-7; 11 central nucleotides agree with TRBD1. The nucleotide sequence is TGTGCCAGCAGCTCTCCCTGGGACAGGGGGGTCTACGAGCAGTACTTC. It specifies CASSSPWDRGVYEQYF. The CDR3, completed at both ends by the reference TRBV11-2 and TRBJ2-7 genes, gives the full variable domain EAGVAQSPRYKIIEKRQSVAFWCNPISGHATLYWYQQILGQGPKLLIQFQNNGVVDDSQLPKDRFSAERLKGVDSTLKIQPAKLEDSAVYLCASSSPWDRGVYEQYFGPGTRLTVT.